These T cell receptor beta chains were read from a single sample in a study of vaccination and CD4 T cells after COVID-19. One entry per CDR3 protein results from TCRdb running MiXCR on the PCR reads. The sample contains more than 20,000 distinct CDR3 sequences, roughly 51% of which appear only once. Sequenced here: CD4+ T cells from blood, sampled before SARS-CoV-2 vaccination. The receptors derive from a human donor who had recovered from COVID-19. CDR3s include the opening cysteine and the closing phenylalanine or tryptophan. The D gene is left open where the match is weak.

J: TRBJ2-1; V: TRBV24-1; D: .; CDR3: CATSRGVSYNEQFF
J: TRBJ1-5; V: TRBV19; D: .; CDR3: CASSPTPSQPQHF
J: TRBJ1-2; V: TRBV7-9; D: .; CDR3: CASSLEGYGYTF
J: TRBJ1-2; V: TRBV28; D: .; CDR3: CASSTSRQPGYGYTF
J: TRBJ2-1; V: TRBV27; D: TRBD2; CDR3: CASSLPGGINEQFF
J: TRBJ2-7; V: TRBV6-2/TRBV6-3; D: TRBD2; CDR3: CASREGTSGRVGSYEQYF
J: TRBJ1-2; V: TRBV18; D: .; CDR3: CASSREGYNYGYTF
J: TRBJ2-5; V: TRBV19; D: .; CDR3: CASSIGAAETQYF
J: TRBJ2-5; V: TRBV5-1; D: .; CDR3: CASSLLGQETQYF
J: TRBJ1-1; V: TRBV18; D: .; CDR3: CASSAAENTEAFF
J: TRBJ2-1; V: TRBV28; D: TRBD1; CDR3: CASSFPGGEQFF
J: TRBJ2-7; V: TRBV2; D: .; CDR3: CASSEEAGLDAEQYF
J: TRBJ2-2; V: TRBV30; D: .; CDR3: CAWTRLGAGELFF
J: TRBJ2-2; V: TRBV20-1; D: .; CDR3: CSAKKEGNTGELFF
J: TRBJ2-7; V: TRBV19; D: TRBD1; CDR3: CASSPLGDRGTYEQYF
J: TRBJ1-4; V: TRBV20-1; D: TRBD1; CDR3: CSASDRTGEEKLFF
J: TRBJ2-1; V: TRBV7-9; D: TRBD2; CDR3: CASSLRTSGRNNEQFF
J: TRBJ1-6; V: TRBV20-1; D: .; CDR3: CSAPTGTGNSPLHF
J: TRBJ2-1; V: TRBV9; D: TRBD2; CDR3: CASSVSSGRADEQFF
J: TRBJ1-2; V: TRBV6-1; D: TRBD1; CDR3: CASSTLNRDRVQYGYTF
J: TRBJ2-7; V: TRBV6-1; D: .; CDR3: CASSELPSYEQYF
J: TRBJ1-5; V: TRBV19; D: .; CDR3: CASKMARENQPQHF
J: TRBJ1-1; V: TRBV5-1; D: .; CDR3: CASSLGRNVPEAFF
J: TRBJ1-5; V: TRBV18; D: .; CDR3: CASSPGHYQPQHF
J: TRBJ1-5; V: TRBV2; D: .; CDR3: CASSRVTQPQHF
J: TRBJ2-1; V: TRBV7-8; D: TRBD2; CDR3: CASSFTSALSYNEQFF
J: TRBJ2-7; V: TRBV20-1; D: .; CDR3: CSARDPRVYEQYF
J: TRBJ1-2; V: TRBV2; D: TRBD1; CDR3: CASIPSRDRGHGYTF
J: TRBJ1-6; V: TRBV6-4; D: .; CDR3: CASSDSHERGSPLHF
J: TRBJ2-5; V: TRBV5-4; D: .; CDR3: CASSLVHGSQETQYF
J: TRBJ2-3; V: TRBV29-1; D: .; CDR3: CSANPGGSGGTDTQYF
J: TRBJ1-2; V: TRBV10-3; D: .; CDR3: CAISEKSVDGYTF
J: TRBJ1-2; V: TRBV5-4; D: .; CDR3: CASSLAGNYGYTF
J: TRBJ1-1; V: TRBV20-1; D: .; CDR3: CSAPPPGKAEAFF
J: TRBJ2-7; V: TRBV6-5; D: TRBD1; CDR3: CASSYARTGRSYEQYF
J: TRBJ1-2; V: TRBV6-5; D: .; CDR3: CASSYGIGQRDGYTF
J: TRBJ2-2; V: TRBV12-5; D: .; CDR3: CASALSPDGTGELFF
J: TRBJ2-3; V: TRBV7-2; D: TRBD2; CDR3: CASSFSGGDTQYF
J: TRBJ2-7; V: TRBV6-1; D: .; CDR3: CASSRETYYEQYF
J: TRBJ1-5; V: TRBV20-1; D: .; CDR3: CSALGQMNQPQHF